The 10 T cell receptor beta chains reported below all come from one sample, sequenced in a study of CD8+CD57+ T cells in acquired aplastic anemia. Flow cytometry had shown expanded CD8+CD57+ cells in the patients chosen for sequencing. The TCR beta profiling, which covered VDJ combination and CDR3 sequence, was carried out using genomic DNA as the template. From the reads, TCRdb called clonotypes with MiXCR, one entry per CDR3 protein. Of around 130,000 distinct CDR3 sequences in the sample, under 60% were seen once. Source material: sorted CD4+, CD8+, or CD8+CD57+ T cells (not recorded which) from PBMCs. These receptors originate from a human donor with aplastic anemia.

The V gene is TRBV29-1, the J gene TRBJ1-6; 9 positions agree with TRBD1. Trimming took 4 bases from V and 6 from J; bases not matched to a gene: 1. CDR1 and CDR2 (germline): SQVTM, ANQGSEA. This CDR3 region has 13 residues. The CDR3 region has the DNA TGCAGCGTTGCGACAGGGGGTAATTCACCCCTCCACTTT. It specifies CSVATGGNSPLHF.

The chain couples TRBV24-1 to TRBJ2-5, with a weak D call TRBD1 (5 bases). CDR1 and CDR2 (germline): KGHDR, SFDVKD. CDR3 size: 13 residues. The V gene lost 5 bases and the J gene lost 5 bases, with 11 bases spanning the gap. The CDR3 sequence is CATSVGVRETQYF. Here the CDR3 DNA reads TGTGCCACCAGTGTAGGGGTAAGGGAGACCCAGTACTTC.

The V call is TRBV25-1, the J call TRBJ2-7; 9 bases align to TRBD2. The germline V gene encodes CDR1 MGHDK and CDR2 SYGVNS. Trimming took 5 bases from V and 2 from J; bases not matched to a gene: 10. The CDR3 spans 16 residues. CDR3 in DNA: TGTGCCAGCAGTAGGTTAGCGGGAGTGGCGGCCTACGAGCAGTACTTC. This codes for CASSRLAGVAAYEQYF.

The sample holds a few counts of this clonotype. This chain joins TRBV27 and TRBJ1-2; D call uncertain. V was cut by 3 bases and J by 2 bases, with 7 bases left in between. The V gene's germline CDR1 is MNHEY and CDR2 SMNVEV (reference sequence). The CDR3 extends over 13 amino acids. As DNA, the CDR3 is TGTGCCAGCAGTTTTGGACTGAACTATGGCTACACCTTC. It is translated as CASSFGLNYGYTF.

This clonotype was counted between two and nine times. The genes are TRBV7-9 and TRBJ1-5, with TRBD1 as a possible D gene (5 bases). The CDR3 has 13 residues. Germline V gene data show CDR1 as SEHNR and CDR2 as FQNEAQ (reference sequence). V was pared by 3 bases and J by 11 bases, with 14 bases between. Here the CDR3 DNA reads TGTGCCAGCAGCTTTTCAGGGAAAGGGGCCCAGCATTTT. Translating it yields CASSFSGKGAQHF.

The chain couples TRBV25-1 to TRBJ1-2; tentative D call: TRBD1 (6 bases). CDR1 is MGHDK, CDR2 SYGVNS, per germline. Between the trimmed V and J ends, which lost 4 bases and 4 bases, there was a span of 25 bases. The CDR3 covers 18 residues. The CDR3 loop reads CASSAYPGQGGAGYGYTF. The CDR3 region has the DNA TGTGCCAGCAGTGCCTATCCGGGACAAGGCGGCGCTGGCTATGGCTACACCTTC.

V is TRBV24-1 and J is TRBJ2-1; unclear D gene. Germline assignment: CDR1 KGHDR and CDR2 SFDVKD. V dropped 1 base and J dropped 10 bases, with 13 bases sitting between them. The CDR3 spans 14 residues. The CDR3 protein is CATSDFNLDHEQFF. In DNA, the CDR3 is TGTGCCACCAGTGATTTCAACCTGGATCACGAGCAGTTCTTC.

This clonotype was seen just once. The rearrangement uses TRBV20-1 and TRBJ2-3; 8 nucleotides align to TRBD2. The CDR3 length is 16 residues. Germline CDR1 DFQATT, CDR2 SNEGSKA (reference sequence). Losses at the gene ends were 2 bases for V and 4 bases for J; bases not matched to a gene: 11. The CDR3 loop reads CSARSPATSAPDTQYF. CDR3 bases: TGCAGTGCTAGATCCCCAGCGACTAGCGCACCAGATACGCAGTATTTT.

This clonotype was observed at least ten times. The V and J genes are TRBV20-1 and TRBJ2-7; 12 bases fit TRBD2. CDR3 length: 15 residues. The V gene end was trimmed by 2 bases and the J gene end by 2 bases; junction bases not matched to a gene: 4. Per the germline V gene, CDR1 is DFQATT and CDR2 is SNEGSKA (reference sequence). The CDR3 loop reads CSARSLAGGAYEQYF. For the CDR3, the DNA is TGCAGTGCTAGAAGTCTAGCGGGAGGGGCCTACGAGCAGTACTTC.

The rearrangement uses TRBV9 and TRBJ2-1; TRBD2 agrees at 8 bases. The germline gives CDR1 SGDLS, CDR2 YYNGEE. There are 14 residues in the CDR3. The J segment lost 3 bases and the V segment lost 2 bases, leaving 1 base of the junction unmatched. Here the CDR3 reads CASSVGTSYNEQFF. In DNA, the CDR3 is TGTGCCAGCAGCGTTGGGACTAGCTACAATGAGCAGTTCTTC. The entire variable domain, with the rest obtained from reference TRBV9 and TRBJ2-1, is as follows: DSGVTQTPKHLITATGQRVTLRCSPRSGDLSVYWYQQSLDQGLQFLIQYYNGEERAKGNILERFSAQQFPDLHSELNLSSLELGDSALYFCASSVGTSYNEQFFGPGTRLTVL.